The present entry profiles one T cell receptor beta chain with its context. Its specificity is not known. Germline assignment: CDR1 SGHRS and CDR2 YFSETQ. V lost 3 bases to trimming and J lost 6 bases; unmatched junction nucleotides: 7. This CDR3 is built from 14 residues. This record belongs to a study of shared clonotypes between healthy human individuals. Study-wide results and limits: In a handful of donors, roughly 5.2% of naive CD4 clonotypes appeared in common.

Assay: immunoSEQ multiplex PCR; the TCRdb copy retains only in-frame clones and omits some. The profile shows roughly 2.5 million clones, around 94% of them singletons. This TCR was sampled from a young man in good health. The sample was naive CD4+ T cells sorted from blood. The sample's subset: CD45RA+ positively selected. The chain combines TRBV5-1 with TRBJ2-7; 9 bases fit TRBD1. CDR3 DNA sequence: TGCGCCAGCAGCTGGGAGGGACAGGGCGCCGAGCAGTACTTC. Encoded protein: CASSWEGQGAEQYF.